Included here is one T cell receptor (beta chain) sequence, with context. These data come from a study of cytomegalovirus exposure and HLA in healthy donors. The V gene lost 4 bases and the J gene lost 6 bases, with 16 bases spanning the gap. Germline V gene data show CDR1 as SGHRS and CDR2 as YFSETQ. The CDR3 length is 14 residues. Primers for the PCR totalled 60 Vbeta and 13 Jbeta. Sequencing used immunoSEQ multiplex PCR; TCRdb keeps in-frame clones, though not all of them. The table includes some 160,000 clones, roughly 68% detected once. The TCR comes from a man in his 60s in good health and CMV-seronegative. The sequencing input was PBMCs. J is TRBJ1-1 and V is TRBV5-1; a weak D match, TRBD1 (5 bases). This chain's CDR3 is CASSPDGTGSEAFF. Here the CDR3 DNA reads TGCGCCAGCAGCCCGGACGGGACTGGGTCTGAAGCTTTCTTT.